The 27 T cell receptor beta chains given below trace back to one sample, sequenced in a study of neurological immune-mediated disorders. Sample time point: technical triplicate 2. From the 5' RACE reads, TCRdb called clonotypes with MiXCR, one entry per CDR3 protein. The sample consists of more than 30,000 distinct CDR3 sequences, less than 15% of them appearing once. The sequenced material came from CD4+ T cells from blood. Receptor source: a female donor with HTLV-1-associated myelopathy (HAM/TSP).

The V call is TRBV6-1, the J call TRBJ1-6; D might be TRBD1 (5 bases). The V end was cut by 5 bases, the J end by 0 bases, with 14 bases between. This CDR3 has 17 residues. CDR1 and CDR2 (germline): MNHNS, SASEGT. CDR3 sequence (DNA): TGTGCCAGCAGTATGACAGCTATAAGCTCCTATAATTCACCCCTCCACTTT. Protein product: CASSMTAISSYNSPLHF.

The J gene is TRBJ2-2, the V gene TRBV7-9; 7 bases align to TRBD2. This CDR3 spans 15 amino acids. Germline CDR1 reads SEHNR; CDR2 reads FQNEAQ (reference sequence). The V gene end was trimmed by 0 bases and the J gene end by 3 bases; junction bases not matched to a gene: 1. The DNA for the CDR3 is TGTGCCAGCAGCTTAGCGCGGGGGTACACCGGGGAGCTGTTTTTT. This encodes CASSLARGYTGELFF. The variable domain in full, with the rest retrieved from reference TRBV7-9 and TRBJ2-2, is DTGVSQNPRHKITKRGQNVTFRCDPISEHNRLYWYRQTLGQGPEFLTYFQNEAQLEKSRLLSDRFSAERPKGSFSTLEIQRTEQGDSAMYLCASSLARGYTGELFFGEGSRLTVL.

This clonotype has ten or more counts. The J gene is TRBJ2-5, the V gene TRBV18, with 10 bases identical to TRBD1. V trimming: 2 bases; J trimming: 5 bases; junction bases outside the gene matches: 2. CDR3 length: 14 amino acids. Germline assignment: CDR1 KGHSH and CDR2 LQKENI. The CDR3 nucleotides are TGTGCCAGCTCACCAGGGACAGGGGATGAGACCCAGTACTTC. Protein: CASSPGTGDETQYF.

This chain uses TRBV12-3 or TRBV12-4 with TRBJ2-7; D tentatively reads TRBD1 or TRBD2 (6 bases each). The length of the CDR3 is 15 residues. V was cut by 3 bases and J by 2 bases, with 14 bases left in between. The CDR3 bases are TGTGCCAGCAGTTTTGCCGGGGGCGCCACCTACGAGCAGTACTTC. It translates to CASSFAGGATYEQYF.

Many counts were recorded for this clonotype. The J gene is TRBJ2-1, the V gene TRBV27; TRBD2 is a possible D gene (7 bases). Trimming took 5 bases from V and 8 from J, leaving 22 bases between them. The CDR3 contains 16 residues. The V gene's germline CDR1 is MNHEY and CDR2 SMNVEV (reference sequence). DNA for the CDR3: TGTGCCAGCAGTCCCTCCGGAGGGGGGGGGTACTATGAGCAGTTCTTC. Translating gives CASSPSGGGGYYEQFF.

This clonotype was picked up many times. CDR3 DNA sequence: TGTGCCACCAGTGATTATAAGATGGGAGATACGCAGTATTTT. It codes for CATSDYKMGDTQYF. The chain recombines TRBV24-1 with TRBJ2-3; D unresolved. This CDR3 has 14 residues. Germline loops: CDR1 KGHDR, CDR2 SFDVKD. Between the trimmed V and J ends, which lost 2 bases and 5 bases, there was a span of 10 bases.

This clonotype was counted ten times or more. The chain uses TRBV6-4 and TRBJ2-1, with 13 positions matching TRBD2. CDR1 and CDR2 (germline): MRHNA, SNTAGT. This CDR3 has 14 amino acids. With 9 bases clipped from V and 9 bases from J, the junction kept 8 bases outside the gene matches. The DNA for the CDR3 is TGTGCCAGTGCTAGGACTAGCGGGAGATCTGAGCAGTTCTTC. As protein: CASARTSGRSEQFF.

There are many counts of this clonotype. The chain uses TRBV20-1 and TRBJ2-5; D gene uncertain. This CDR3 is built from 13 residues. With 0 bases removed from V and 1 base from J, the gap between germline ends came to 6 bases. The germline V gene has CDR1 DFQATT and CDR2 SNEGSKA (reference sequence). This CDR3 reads CSAREQLQETQYF. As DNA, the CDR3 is TGCAGTGCTAGAGAACAGCTCCAAGAGACCCAGTACTTC.

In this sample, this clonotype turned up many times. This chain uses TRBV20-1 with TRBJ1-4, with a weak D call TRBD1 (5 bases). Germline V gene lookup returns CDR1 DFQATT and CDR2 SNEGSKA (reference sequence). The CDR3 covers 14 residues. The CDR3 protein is CVGLQGATNEKLFF. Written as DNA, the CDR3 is TGCGTAGGTCTTCAAGGGGCAACTAATGAAAAACTGTTTTTT.

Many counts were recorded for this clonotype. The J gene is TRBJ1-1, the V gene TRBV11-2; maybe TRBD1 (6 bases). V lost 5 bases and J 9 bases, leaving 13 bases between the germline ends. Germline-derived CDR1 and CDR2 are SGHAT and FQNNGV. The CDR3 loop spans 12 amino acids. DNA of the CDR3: TGTGCCAGCAGCCTCACAGGGATGCAAGCTTTCTTT. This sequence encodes CASSLTGMQAFF.

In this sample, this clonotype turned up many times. CDR3 protein: CAWSVRDYSYNEQFF. The DNA for the CDR3 is TGTGCCTGGAGTGTTAGGGACTACTCCTACAATGAGCAGTTCTTC. The chain joins TRBV30 to TRBJ2-1; 7 bases match TRBD2. The CDR3 consists of 15 residues. J gave up 0 bases and V 0 bases, and 2 bases lay outside the gene matches. Germline assignment: CDR1 GTSNPN and CDR2 SVGIG (reference sequence).

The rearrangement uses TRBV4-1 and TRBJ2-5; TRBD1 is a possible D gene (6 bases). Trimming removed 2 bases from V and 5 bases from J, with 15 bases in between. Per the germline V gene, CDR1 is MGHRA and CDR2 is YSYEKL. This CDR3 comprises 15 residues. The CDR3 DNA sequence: TGCGCCAGCAGCCAACTCAGGGGTTTAAAGGAGACCCAGTACTTC. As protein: CASSQLRGLKETQYF.

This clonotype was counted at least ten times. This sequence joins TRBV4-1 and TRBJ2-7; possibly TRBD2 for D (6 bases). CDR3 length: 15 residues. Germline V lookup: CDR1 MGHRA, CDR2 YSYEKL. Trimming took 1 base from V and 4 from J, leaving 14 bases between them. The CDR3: CASSQVVLATYEQYF. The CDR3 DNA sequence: TGCGCCAGCAGCCAAGTAGTACTAGCTACGTACGAGCAGTACTTC.

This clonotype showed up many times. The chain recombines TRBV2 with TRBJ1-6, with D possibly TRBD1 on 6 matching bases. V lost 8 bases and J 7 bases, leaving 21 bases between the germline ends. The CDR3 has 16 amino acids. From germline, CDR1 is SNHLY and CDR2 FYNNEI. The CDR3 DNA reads TGTGCCAGCCGGGATTGGGACATGGTTAAAAATTCACCCCTCCACTTT. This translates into CASRDWDMVKNSPLHF.

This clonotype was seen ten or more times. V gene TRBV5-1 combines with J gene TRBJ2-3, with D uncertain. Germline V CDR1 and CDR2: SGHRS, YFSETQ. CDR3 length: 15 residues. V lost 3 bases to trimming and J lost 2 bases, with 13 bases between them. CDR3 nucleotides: TGCGCCAGCAGCTCAGACGGTAGGGCCACAGATACGCAGTATTTT. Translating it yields CASSSDGRATDTQYF.

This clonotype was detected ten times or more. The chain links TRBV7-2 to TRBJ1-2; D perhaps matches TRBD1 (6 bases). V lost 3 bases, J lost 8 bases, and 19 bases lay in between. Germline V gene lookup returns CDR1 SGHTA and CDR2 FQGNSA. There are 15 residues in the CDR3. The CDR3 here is CASSLGGGWGEGYTF. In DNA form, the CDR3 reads TGTGCCAGCAGCTTGGGTGGGGGCTGGGGGGAAGGCTACACCTTC.

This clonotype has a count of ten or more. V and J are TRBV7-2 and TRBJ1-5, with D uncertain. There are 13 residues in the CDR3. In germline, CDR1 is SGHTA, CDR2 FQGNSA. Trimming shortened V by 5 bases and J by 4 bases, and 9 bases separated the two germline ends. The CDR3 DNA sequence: TGTGCCAGCAGCGAAGGGCCGAATCAGCCCCAGCATTTT. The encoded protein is CASSEGPNQPQHF.

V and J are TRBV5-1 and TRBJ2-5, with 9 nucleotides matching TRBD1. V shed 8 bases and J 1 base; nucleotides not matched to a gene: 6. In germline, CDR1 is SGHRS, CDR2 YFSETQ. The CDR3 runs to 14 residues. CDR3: CASPGQGVQETQYF. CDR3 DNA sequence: TGCGCCAGTCCGGGACAGGGCGTCCAAGAGACCCAGTACTTC.

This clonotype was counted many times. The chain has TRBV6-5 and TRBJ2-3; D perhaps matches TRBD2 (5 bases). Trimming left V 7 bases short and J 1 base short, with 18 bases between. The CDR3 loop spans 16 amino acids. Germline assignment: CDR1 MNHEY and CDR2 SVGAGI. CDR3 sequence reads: CASTPTGADRTDTQYF. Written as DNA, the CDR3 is TGTGCCAGCACTCCGACTGGAGCGGACCGCACAGATACGCAGTATTTT.

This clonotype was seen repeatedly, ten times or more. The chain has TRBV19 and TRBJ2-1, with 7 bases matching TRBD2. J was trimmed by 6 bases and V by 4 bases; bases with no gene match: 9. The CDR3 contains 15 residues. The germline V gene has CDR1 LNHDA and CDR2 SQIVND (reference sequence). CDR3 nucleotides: TGTGCCAGTAGTAGTCCCGGACGGGAGGTCAATGAGCAGTTCTTC. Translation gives CASSSPGREVNEQFF.

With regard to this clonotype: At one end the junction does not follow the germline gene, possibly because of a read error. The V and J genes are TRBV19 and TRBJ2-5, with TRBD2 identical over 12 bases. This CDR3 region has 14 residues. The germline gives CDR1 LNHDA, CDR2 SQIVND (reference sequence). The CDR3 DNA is TGTTCCAGTAGTAGACTAGCGGGGGAAGAGACCCAGTACTTC. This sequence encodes CSSSRLAGEETQYF.

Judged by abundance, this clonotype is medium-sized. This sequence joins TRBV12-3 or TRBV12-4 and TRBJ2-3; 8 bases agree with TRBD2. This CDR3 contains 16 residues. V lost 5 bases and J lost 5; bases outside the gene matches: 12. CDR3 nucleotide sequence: TGTGCCAGCAGTCCCGGCGCGGGGGGACACTTAGATACGCAGTATTTT. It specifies CASSPGAGGHLDTQYF.

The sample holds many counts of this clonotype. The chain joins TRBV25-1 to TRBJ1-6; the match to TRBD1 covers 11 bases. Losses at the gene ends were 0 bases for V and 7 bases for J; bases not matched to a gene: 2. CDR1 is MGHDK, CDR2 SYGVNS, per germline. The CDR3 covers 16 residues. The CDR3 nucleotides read TGTGCCAGCAGTGAATACCGGGACAGGGGGAATTCACCCCTCCACTTT. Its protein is CASSEYRDRGNSPLHF.

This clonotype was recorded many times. The CDR3 nucleotides read TGTGCCAGCAGCACCGGGGCGACTGGGGGTGAAAAACTGTTTTTT. Translating gives CASSTGATGGEKLFF. The rearrangement joins TRBV7-9 to TRBJ1-4, with TRBD1 as a possible D gene (5 bases). V lost 5 bases and J 7 bases, leaving 17 bases between the germline ends. The CDR3 has 15 amino acids. Germline assignment: CDR1 SEHNR and CDR2 FQNEAQ (reference sequence).

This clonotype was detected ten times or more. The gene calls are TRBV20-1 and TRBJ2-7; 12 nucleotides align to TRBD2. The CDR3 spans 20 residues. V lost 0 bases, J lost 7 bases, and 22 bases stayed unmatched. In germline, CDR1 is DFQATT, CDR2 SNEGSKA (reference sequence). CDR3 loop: CSARDLLHFIPTSGRREQYF. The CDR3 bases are TGCAGTGCTAGAGATCTCCTGCACTTTATACCGACTAGCGGGAGACGAGAGCAGTACTTC.

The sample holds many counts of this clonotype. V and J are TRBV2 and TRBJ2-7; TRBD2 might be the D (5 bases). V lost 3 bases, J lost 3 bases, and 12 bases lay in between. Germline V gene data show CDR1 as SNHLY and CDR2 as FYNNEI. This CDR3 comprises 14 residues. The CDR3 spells CASSDLAGNYEQYF. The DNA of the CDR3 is TGTGCCAGCAGTGATTTGGCGGGTAACTACGAGCAGTACTTC.

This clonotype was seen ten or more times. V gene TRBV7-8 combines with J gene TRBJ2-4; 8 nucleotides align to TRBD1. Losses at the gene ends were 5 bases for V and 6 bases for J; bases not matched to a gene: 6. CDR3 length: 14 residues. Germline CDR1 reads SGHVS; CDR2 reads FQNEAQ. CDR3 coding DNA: TGTGCCAGCAGCAGCCGGACAGGGATAAACATTCAGTACTTC. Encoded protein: CASSSRTGINIQYF.